This T cell receptor (beta chain) was recovered during a study of T cell repertoires in cytomegalovirus infection. On the study more broadly: HLA-B-restricted CMV epitopes that are well studied, plus recently identified HLA-C-restricted ones, were used by the study. CMV infection together with matching HLA type was indicated by public TCR beta signatures. Broader study findings: Accumulated public TCR beta family frequency recognized individuals carrying CMV together with the relevant HLA. The ex vivo response was dominated by HLA-C-restricted CMV-specific TCR beta clonotypes.

Per the germline V gene, CDR1 is DFQATT and CDR2 is SNEGSKA (reference sequence). V was trimmed by 6 bases and J by 0 bases, leaving 13 bases between them. This CDR3 is built from 14 residues. TCRdb reanalysed the reads using MiXCR and keeps one entry per CDR3 protein. The sample contains around 500,000 distinct CDR3 sequences, roughly 42% of which appear only once. A note on this clonotype: Its antigen is as yet unknown.

The chain couples TRBV20-1 to TRBJ2-3, with D perhaps assigned TRBD1 or TRBD2 (6 bases each). Sequences were derived from cultured PBMCs, sampled from culture after CMV antigen stimulation. The sequence was collected from a human donor in good health (CMV status not recorded). Some clones in this sample may be carry-over from other donors' samples. CDR3: CSAKWGASTDTQYF. The CDR3 DNA follows: TGCAGTGCCAAATGGGGGGCTAGCACAGATACGCAGTATTTT.